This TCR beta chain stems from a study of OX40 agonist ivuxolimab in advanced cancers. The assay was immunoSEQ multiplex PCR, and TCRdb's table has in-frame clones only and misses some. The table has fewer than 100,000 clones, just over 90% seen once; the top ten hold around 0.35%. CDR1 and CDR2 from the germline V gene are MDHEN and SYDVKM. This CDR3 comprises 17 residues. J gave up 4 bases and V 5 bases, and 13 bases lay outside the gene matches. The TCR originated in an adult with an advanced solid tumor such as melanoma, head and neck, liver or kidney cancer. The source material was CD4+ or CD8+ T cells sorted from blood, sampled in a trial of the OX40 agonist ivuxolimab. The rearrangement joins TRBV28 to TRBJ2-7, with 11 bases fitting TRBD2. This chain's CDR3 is CASSPNSLAGVPYEQYF. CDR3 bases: TGTGCCAGCAGTCCGAACTCACTAGCGGGAGTTCCGTACGAGCAGTACTTC.